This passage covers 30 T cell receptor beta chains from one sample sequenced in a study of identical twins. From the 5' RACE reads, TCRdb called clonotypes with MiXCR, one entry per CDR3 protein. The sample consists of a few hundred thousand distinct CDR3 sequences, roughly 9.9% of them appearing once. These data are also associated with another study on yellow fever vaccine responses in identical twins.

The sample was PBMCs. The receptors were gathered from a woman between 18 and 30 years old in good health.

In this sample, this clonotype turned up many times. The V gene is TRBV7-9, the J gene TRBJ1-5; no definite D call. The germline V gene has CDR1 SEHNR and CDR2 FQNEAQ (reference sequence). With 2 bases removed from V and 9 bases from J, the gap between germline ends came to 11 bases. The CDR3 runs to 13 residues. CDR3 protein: CASSLQEGSPQHF. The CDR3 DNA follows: TGTGCCAGCAGCTTACAGGAAGGGTCGCCCCAGCATTTT.

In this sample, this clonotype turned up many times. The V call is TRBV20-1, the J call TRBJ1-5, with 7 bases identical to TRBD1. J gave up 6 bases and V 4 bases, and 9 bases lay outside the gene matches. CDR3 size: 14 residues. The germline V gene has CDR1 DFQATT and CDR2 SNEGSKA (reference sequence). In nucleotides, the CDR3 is TGCAGTGCTATCCCGGGACAGATCGGTCAGCCCCAGCATTTT. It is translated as CSAIPGQIGQPQHF.

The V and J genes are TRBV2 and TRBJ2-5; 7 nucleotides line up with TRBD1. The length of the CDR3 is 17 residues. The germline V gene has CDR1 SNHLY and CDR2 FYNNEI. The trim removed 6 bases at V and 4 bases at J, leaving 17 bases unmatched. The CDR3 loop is CASSPTGTGEWRETQYF. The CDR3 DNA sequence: TGTGCCAGCAGCCCAACGGGTACAGGGGAATGGCGAGAGACCCAGTACTTC.

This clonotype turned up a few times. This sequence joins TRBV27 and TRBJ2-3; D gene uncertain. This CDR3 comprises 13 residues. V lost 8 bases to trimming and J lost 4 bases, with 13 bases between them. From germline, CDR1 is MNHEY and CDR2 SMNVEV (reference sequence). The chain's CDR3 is CASASVLADTQYF. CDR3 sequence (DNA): TGTGCCAGCGCCTCCGTTCTAGCAGATACGCAGTATTTT.

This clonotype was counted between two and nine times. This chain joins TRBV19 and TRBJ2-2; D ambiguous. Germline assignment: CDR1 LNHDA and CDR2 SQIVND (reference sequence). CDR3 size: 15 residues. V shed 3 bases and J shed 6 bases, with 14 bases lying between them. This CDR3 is CASSIGVLGAGELFF. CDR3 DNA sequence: TGTGCCAGTAGTATTGGGGTTTTGGGCGCCGGGGAGCTGTTTTTT.

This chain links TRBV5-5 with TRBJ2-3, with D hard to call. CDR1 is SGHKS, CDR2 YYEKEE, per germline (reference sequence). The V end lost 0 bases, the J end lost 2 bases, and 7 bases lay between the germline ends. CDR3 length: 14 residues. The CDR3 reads CASSLETITDTQYF. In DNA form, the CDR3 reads TGTGCCAGCAGCTTGGAGACAATCACAGATACGCAGTATTTT. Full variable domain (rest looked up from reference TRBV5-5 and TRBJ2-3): DAGVTQSPTHLIKTRGQQVTLRCSPISGHKSVSWYQQVLGQGPQFIFQYYEKEERGRGNFPDRFSARQFPNYSSELNVNALLLGDSALYLCASSLETITDTQYFGPGTRLTVL.

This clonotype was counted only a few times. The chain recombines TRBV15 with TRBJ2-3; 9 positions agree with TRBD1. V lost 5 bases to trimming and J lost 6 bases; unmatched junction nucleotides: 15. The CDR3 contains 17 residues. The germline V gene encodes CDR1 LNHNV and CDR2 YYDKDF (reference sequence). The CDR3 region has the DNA TGTGCCACCAGCGGCCCCGGGACAGGGTCGTTTCCTGATACGCAGTATTTT. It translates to CATSGPGTGSFPDTQYF.

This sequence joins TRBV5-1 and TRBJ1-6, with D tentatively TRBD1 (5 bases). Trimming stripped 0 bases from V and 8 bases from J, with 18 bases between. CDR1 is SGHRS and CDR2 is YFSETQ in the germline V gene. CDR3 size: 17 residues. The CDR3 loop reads CASSLVIPGLADSPLHF. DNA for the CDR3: TGCGCCAGCAGCTTGGTGATTCCGGGACTCGCGGATTCACCCCTCCACTTT.

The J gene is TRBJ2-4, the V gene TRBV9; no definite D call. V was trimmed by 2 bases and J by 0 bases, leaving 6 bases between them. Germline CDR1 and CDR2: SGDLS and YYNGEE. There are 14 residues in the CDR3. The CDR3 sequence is CASSVPIAKNIQYF. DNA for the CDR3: TGTGCCAGCAGCGTCCCCATAGCCAAAAACATTCAGTACTTC.

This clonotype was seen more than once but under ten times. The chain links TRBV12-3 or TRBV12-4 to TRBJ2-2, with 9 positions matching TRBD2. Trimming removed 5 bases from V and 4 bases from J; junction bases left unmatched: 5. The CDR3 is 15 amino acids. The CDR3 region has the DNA TGTGCCAGCAGTGATCCAGCGGGGGGCACCGGGGAGCTGTTTTTT. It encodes CASSDPAGGTGELFF.

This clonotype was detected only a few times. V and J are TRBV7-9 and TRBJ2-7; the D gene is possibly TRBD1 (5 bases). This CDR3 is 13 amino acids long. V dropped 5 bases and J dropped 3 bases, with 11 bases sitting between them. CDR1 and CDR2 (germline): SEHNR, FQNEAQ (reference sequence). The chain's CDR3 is CASSQPGLYEQYF. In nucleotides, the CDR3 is TGTGCCAGCAGCCAGCCAGGGCTCTACGAGCAGTACTTC.

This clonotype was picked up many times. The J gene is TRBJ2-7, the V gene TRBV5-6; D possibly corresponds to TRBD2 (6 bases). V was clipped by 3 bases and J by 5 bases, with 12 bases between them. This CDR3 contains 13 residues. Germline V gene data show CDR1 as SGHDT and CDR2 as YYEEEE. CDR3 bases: TGTGCCAGCAGCTGGAGGGGATCCCACGAGCAGTACTTC. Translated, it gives CASSWRGSHEQYF.

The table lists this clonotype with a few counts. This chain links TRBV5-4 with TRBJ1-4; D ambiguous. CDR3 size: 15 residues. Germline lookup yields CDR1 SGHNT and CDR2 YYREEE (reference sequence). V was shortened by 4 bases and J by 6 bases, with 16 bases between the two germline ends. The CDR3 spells CASSRSSSRDEKLFF. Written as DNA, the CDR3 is TGTGCCAGCAGCCGGAGCAGTTCAAGAGATGAAAAACTGTTTTTT.

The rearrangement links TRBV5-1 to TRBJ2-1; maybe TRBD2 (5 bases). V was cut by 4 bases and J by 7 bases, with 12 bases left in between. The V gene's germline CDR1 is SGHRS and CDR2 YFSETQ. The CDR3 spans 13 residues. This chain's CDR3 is CASSGTSLNEQFF. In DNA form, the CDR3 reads TGCGCCAGCAGCGGAACTAGTCTAAATGAGCAGTTCTTC.

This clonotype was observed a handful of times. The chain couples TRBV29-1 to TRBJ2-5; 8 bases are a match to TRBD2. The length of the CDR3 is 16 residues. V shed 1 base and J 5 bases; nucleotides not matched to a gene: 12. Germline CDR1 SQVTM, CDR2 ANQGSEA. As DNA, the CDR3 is TGCAGCGTTGAAGGGGGACGGGAGGGCCCCGGGGAGACCCAGTACTTC. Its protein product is CSVEGGREGPGETQYF.

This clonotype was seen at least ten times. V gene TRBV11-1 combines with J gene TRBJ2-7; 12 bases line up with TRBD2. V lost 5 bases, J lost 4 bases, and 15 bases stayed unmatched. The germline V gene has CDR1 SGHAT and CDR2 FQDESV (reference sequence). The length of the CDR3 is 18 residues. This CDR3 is CASSVPGTSGSLIYEQYF. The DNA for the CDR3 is TGTGCCAGCAGCGTACCCGGGACTAGCGGGTCCCTTATTTACGAGCAGTACTTC.

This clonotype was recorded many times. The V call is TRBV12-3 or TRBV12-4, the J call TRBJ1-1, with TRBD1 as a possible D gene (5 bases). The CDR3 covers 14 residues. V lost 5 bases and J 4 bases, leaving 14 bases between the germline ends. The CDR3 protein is CASSARGAGTEAFF. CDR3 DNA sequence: TGTGCCAGCAGTGCACGCGGGGCCGGCACTGAAGCTTTCTTT.

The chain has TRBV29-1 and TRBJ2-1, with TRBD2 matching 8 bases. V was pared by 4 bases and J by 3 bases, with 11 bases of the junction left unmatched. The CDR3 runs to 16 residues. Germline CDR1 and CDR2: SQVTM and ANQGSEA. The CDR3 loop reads CSVVGLELADYNEQFF. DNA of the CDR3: TGCAGCGTTGTCGGTCTGGAACTAGCGGACTACAATGAGCAGTTCTTC.

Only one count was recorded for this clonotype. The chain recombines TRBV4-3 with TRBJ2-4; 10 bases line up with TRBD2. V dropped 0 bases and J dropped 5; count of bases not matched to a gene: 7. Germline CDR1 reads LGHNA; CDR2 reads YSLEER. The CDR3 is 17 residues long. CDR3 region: CASSQEVAGGLQNIQYF. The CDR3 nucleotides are TGCGCCAGCAGCCAAGAAGTAGCGGGAGGACTCCAAAACATTCAGTACTTC.

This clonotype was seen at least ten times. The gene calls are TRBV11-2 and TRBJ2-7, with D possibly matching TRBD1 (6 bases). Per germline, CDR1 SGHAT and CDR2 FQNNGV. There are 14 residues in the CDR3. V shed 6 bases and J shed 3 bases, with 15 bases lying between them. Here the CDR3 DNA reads TGTGCCAGCAGGCTTCGGGACACTTACTACGAGCAGTACTTC. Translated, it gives CASRLRDTYYEQYF.

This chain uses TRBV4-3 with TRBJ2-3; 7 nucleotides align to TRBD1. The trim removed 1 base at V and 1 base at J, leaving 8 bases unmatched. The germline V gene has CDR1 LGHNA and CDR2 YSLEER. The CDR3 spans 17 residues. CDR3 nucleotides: TGCGCCAGCAGCCAAGGGGCTGAGGGGGCGGGCACAGATACGCAGTATTTT. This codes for CASSQGAEGAGTDTQYF.

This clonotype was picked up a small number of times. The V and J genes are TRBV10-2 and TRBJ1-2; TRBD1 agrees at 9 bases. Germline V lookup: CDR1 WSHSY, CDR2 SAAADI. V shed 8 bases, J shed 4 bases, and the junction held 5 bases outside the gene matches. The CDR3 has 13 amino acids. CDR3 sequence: CASQGQGSYGYTF. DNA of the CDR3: TGCGCCAGCCAAGGACAGGGGAGCTATGGCTACACCTTC.

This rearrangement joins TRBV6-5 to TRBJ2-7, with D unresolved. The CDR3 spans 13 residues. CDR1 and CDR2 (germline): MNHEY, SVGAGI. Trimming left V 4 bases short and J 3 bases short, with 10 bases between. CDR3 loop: CASSFGEYYEQYF. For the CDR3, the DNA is TGTGCCAGCAGTTTCGGCGAGTACTACGAGCAGTACTTC.

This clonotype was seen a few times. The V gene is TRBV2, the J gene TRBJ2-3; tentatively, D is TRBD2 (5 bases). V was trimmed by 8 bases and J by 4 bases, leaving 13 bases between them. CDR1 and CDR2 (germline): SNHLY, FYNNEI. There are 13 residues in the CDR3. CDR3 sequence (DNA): TGTGCCAGCCGGGATGGGAATTCAGATACGCAGTATTTT. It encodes CASRDGNSDTQYF.

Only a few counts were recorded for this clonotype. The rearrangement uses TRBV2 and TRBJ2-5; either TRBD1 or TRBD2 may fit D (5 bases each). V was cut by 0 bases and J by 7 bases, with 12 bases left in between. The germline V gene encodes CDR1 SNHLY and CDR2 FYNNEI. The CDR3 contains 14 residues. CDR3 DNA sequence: TGTGCCAGCAGTGAAGCGGGGCCCCGGGGGACCCAGTACTTC. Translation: CASSEAGPRGTQYF.

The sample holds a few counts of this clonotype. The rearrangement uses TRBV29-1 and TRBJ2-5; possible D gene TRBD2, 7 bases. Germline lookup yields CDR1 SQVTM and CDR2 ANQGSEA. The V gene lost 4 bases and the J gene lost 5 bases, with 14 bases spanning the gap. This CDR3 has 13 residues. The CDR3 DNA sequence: TGCAGCGTTGGGGGGGGCGGATGGGAGACCCAGTACTTC. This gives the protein CSVGGGGWETQYF.

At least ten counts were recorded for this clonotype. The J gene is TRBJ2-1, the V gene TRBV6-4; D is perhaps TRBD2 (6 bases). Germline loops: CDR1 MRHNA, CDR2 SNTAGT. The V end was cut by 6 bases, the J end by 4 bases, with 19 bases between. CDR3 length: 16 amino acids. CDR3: CASSRGSGRIYNEQFF. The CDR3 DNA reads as TGTGCCAGCAGCCGAGGAAGCGGGCGGATTTACAATGAGCAGTTCTTC.

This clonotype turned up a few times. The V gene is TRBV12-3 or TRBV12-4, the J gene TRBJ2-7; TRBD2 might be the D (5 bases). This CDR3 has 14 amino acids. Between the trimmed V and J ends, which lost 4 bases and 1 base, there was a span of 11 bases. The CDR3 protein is CASSSERDSYEQYF. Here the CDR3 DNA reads TGTGCCAGCAGTTCGGAACGGGATTCCTACGAGCAGTACTTC.

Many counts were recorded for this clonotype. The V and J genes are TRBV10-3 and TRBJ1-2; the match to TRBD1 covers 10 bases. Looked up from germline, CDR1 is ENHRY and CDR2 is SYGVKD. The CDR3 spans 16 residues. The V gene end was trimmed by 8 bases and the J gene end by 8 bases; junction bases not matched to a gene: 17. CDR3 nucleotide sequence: TGTGCCATCCCTTCCGGGACAGGGGCCCGAGTGAGGGGCTACACCTTC. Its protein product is CAIPSGTGARVRGYTF.

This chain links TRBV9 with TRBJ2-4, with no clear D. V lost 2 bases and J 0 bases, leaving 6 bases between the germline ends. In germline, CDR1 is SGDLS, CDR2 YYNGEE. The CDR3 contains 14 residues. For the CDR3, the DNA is TGTGCCAGCAGCGTTAAGCTAGCCAAAAACATTCAGTACTTC. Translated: CASSVKLAKNIQYF.